This paragraph reports one T cell receptor beta chain. The CDR3 runs 12 residues. Germline CDR1 is KGHSH and CDR2 is LQKENI. With 6 bases clipped from V and 8 bases from J, the junction kept 5 bases outside the gene matches. Per the authors' pipeline: Quantification of nucleated cells was approximated via reference gene primer amplification. Clones were read by immunoSEQ multiplex PCR, and TCRdb kept only the in-frame ones, dropping some. V and J calls plus clone size are reproduced from that table; the DNA served to infer D and trimming. The repertoire consists of over 350,000 clones, with around 90% occurring once and the leading ten covering about 2.1%. The source of the sample is a study of blood T cell repertoires in COVID-19. Background on the study: Material from acute and convalescent COVID-19 was sourced from the United States, Italy and Spain.

The cohort comprised adults aged 18 to 89 years residing in 20 to 25 US areas. Assignment of participants to cohorts was predicated upon participant-reported clinical history. The rearrangement uses TRBV18 and TRBJ1-2; 8 bases map to TRBD1. The clonotype comes from a woman between 18 and 30 years old with acute COVID-19. The sample comprised PBMCs or T cells enriched from blood (not recorded which). CDR3 sequence reads: CASSDRGGGYTF. CDR3 sequence (DNA): TGTGCCAGCTCCGACAGGGGAGGGGGCTACACCTTC.